The 26 T cell receptor beta chains in this list originate from one sample, sequenced in a study of blood T cell repertoires in COVID-19. Data came from immunoSEQ multiplex PCR; TCRdb stores just in-frame clones and leaves some out. The data contain approximately 200,000 clones, 70% to 90% of them singletons. The specimen sequenced was peripheral blood. The receptors shown here come from a man between 60 and 75 years old with acute or convalescent COVID-19.

A word on this clone: A much larger clone is a single base away; this may be a read error. The chain carries TRBV28 and TRBJ1-1, with D maybe TRBD1 (5 bases). The length of the CDR3 is 13 residues. Trimming stripped 2 bases from V and 1 base from J, with 5 bases between. Germline V gene data show CDR1 as MDHEN and CDR2 as SYDVKM. The CDR3 nucleotides are TGTGCCAGCAGTTTACAGGGGAACACTGAAGCTTTCTTT. It translates to CASSLQGNTEAFF.

This clone was picked up a small number of times. V gene TRBV2 combines with J gene TRBJ2-1; 7 bases are a match to TRBD2. The CDR3 contains 13 residues. CDR1 SNHLY and CDR2 FYNNEI come from the germline V gene. Trimming took 3 bases from V and 7 from J; bases not matched to a gene: 3. CDR3 protein: CASSERGRNEQFF. The CDR3 nucleotides read TGTGCCAGCAGTGAGCGGGGGAGGAATGAGCAGTTCTTC.

This chain uses TRBV18 with TRBJ2-5; 9 bases are shared with TRBD1. Germline V lookup: CDR1 KGHSH, CDR2 LQKENI. V was clipped by 2 bases and J by 4 bases; unmatched bases: 2. The CDR3 runs 14 residues. The CDR3 DNA reads as TGTGCCAGCTCACCAAGGACAGGGGCAGAGACCCAGTACTTC. It is translated as CASSPRTGAETQYF.

Turning to this clone: This CDR3 is also generated by other DNA sequences in the sample. The chain joins TRBV3-1 (or the pseudogene TRBV3-2) to TRBJ1-6; D is undetermined. The CDR3 is 13 residues long. V lost 0 bases, J lost 9 bases, and 6 bases lay in between. Germline V gene sequence: CDR1 LGHDT, CDR2 YNNKEL (reference sequence). The CDR3 protein is CASSQERGSPLHF. CDR3 nucleotides: TGTGCCAGCAGCCAAGAGCGGGGTTCACCCCTCCACTTT.

V usage is TRBV2 and J usage is TRBJ1-4; a possible D gene is TRBD1 (5 bases). The CDR3 length is 16 residues. CDR1 and CDR2 (germline): SNHLY, FYNNEI. The V gene lost 3 bases and the J gene lost 5 bases, with 16 bases spanning the gap. CDR3 protein: CASSDLGGKANEKLFF. The CDR3 bases are TGTGCCAGCAGTGACCTCGGGGGGAAAGCAAATGAAAAACTGTTTTTT.

J is TRBJ1-5 and V is TRBV30; no definite D call. The CDR3 consists of 13 residues. Germline V gene lookup returns CDR1 GTSNPN and CDR2 SVGIG (reference sequence). Trimming stripped 4 bases from V and 9 bases from J, with 16 bases between. CDR3 coding DNA: TGTGCCTGGAACGTGGTAGTGGAGGGGCCCCAGCATTTT. This sequence encodes CAWNVVVEGPQHF.

The table lists this clone with a count of one. The rearrangement uses TRBV27 and TRBJ2-7, with 13 bases fitting TRBD2. Germline V gene sequence: CDR1 MNHEY, CDR2 SMNVEV (reference sequence). The V segment lost 6 bases and the J segment 9 bases; nucleotides outside the gene matches: 11. The CDR3 loop spans 15 amino acids. DNA of the CDR3: TGTGCCAGCAGATCTACTAGCGGGAGGGCCTCGGGGCAGTACTTC. Translation: CASRSTSGRASGQYF.

The V gene is TRBV9, the J gene TRBJ1-4; D possibly corresponds to TRBD1 (6 bases). This CDR3 has 13 amino acids. With 7 bases removed from V and 8 bases from J, the gap between germline ends came to 15 bases. Germline V CDR1 and CDR2: SGDLS, YYNGEE. The CDR3 DNA reads as TGTGCCAGCGGGTCAGGGGCGGAAGAAAAACTGTTTTTT. Encoded protein: CASGSGAEEKLFF.

This clone was picked up a small number of times. CDR3: CASSEALGRTGNTIYF. CDR3 nucleotide sequence: TGTGCCAGCAGTGAAGCGTTAGGGAGGACTGGAAACACCATATATTTT. V and J are TRBV6-1 and TRBJ1-3; no clear D. The CDR3 has 16 amino acids. With 0 bases removed from V and 2 bases from J, the gap between germline ends came to 11 bases. The germline V gene has CDR1 MNHNS and CDR2 SASEGT.

V usage is TRBV29-1 and J usage is TRBJ1-2, with unresolved D. This CDR3 is built from 13 residues. CDR1 is SQVTM, CDR2 ANQGSEA, per germline. Between the trimmed V and J ends, which lost 4 bases and 2 bases, there was a span of 11 bases. The CDR3 protein is CSVGTVVNYGYTF. The DNA of the CDR3 is TGCAGCGTTGGGACTGTAGTAAACTATGGCTACACCTTC.

The chain has TRBV5-5 and TRBJ2-3, with D possibly being TRBD2 (6 bases). From germline, CDR1 is SGHKS and CDR2 YYEKEE (reference sequence). This CDR3 region has 16 residues. V shed 2 bases and J shed 0 bases, with 13 bases lying between them. For the CDR3, the DNA is TGTGCCAGCAGCTTTGCGCGCGGAGGGAGCACAGATACGCAGTATTTT. Its translation: CASSFARGGSTDTQYF.

This chain links TRBV9 with TRBJ2-7, with TRBD2 identical over 10 bases. In germline, CDR1 is SGDLS, CDR2 YYNGEE. The CDR3 sequence is 16 residues long. Trimming took 2 bases from V and 1 from J; bases not matched to a gene: 6. The CDR3, as DNA: TGTGCCAGCAGCGTGACCGGGACTAGCGCTTCCTACGAGCAGTACTTC. Its translation is CASSVTGTSASYEQYF. The entire variable domain, with the rest obtained from reference TRBV9 and TRBJ2-7, is as follows: DSGVTQTPKHLITATGQRVTLRCSPRSGDLSVYWYQQSLDQGLQFLIQYYNGEERAKGNILERFSAQQFPDLHSELNLSSLELGDSALYFCASSVTGTSASYEQYFGPGTRLTVT.

This clone was found once. The chain links TRBV6-5 to TRBJ2-2, with D tentatively TRBD1 (5 bases). V was trimmed by 5 bases and J by 1 base, leaving 8 bases between them. In germline, CDR1 is MNHEY, CDR2 SVGAGI. This CDR3 has 14 residues. The CDR3 DNA sequence: TGTGCCAGCAGTCTAGGACAGAACACCGGGGAGCTGTTTTTT. Its protein is CASSLGQNTGELFF.

The chain has TRBV7-2 and TRBJ1-5; 10 positions agree with TRBD1. Germline V gene sequence: CDR1 SGHTA, CDR2 FQGNSA. The V gene end was trimmed by 4 bases and the J gene end by 7 bases; junction bases not matched to a gene: 4. The CDR3 runs to 14 residues. The CDR3 spells CASSSGQGGQPQHF. In nucleotides, the CDR3 is TGTGCCAGCAGCTCCGGACAGGGGGGACAGCCCCAGCATTTT.

This clone has a single count. The CDR3 DNA reads as TGTGCCAGCAGCTTGGCCTGGCCCTCTGGGGCCAACGTCCTGACTTTC. It yields the protein CASSLAWPSGANVLTF. This chain links TRBV5-4 with TRBJ2-6; D is unclear. Germline lookup yields CDR1 SGHNT and CDR2 YYREEE (reference sequence). V shed 0 bases and J shed 0 bases, with 7 bases lying between them. The CDR3 is 16 residues long.

The chain combines TRBV28 with TRBJ1-2; 8 nucleotides match TRBD1. The CDR3 covers 14 residues. The V segment lost 6 bases and the J segment 5 bases; nucleotides outside the gene matches: 8. CDR1 and CDR2 from the germline V gene are MDHEN and SYDVKM. CDR3 in DNA: TGTGCCAGCAGCCAGGGGGCAATGAGTTATGGCTACACCTTC. Its translation: CASSQGAMSYGYTF.

The chain links TRBV7-9 to TRBJ2-3; TRBD2 matches at 10 bases. Germline CDR1 reads SEHNR; CDR2 reads FQNEAQ (reference sequence). Trimming at V came to 3 bases and at J to 4 bases, leaving 4 bases not matched to a gene. This CDR3 is built from 15 residues. CDR3 sequence: CASSFLAGVSDTQYF. CDR3 nucleotides: TGTGCCAGCAGCTTCCTAGCGGGAGTGTCAGATACGCAGTATTTT.

This clone was detected once. V gene TRBV28 combines with J gene TRBJ2-1, with D unclear. V gave up 2 bases and J gave up 8 bases, with 10 bases separating them. Germline-derived CDR1 and CDR2 are MDHEN and SYDVKM. The CDR3 has 13 residues. CDR3 sequence reads: CASSLGSPYEQFF. The CDR3 nucleotides are TGTGCCAGCAGTTTAGGTAGCCCCTATGAGCAGTTCTTC.

The V gene is TRBV28, the J gene TRBJ1-5; no definite D call. V lost 3 bases and J 5 bases, leaving 5 bases between the germline ends. The germline CDR1 and CDR2 sequences are MDHEN and SYDVKM. The CDR3 length is 12 residues. The CDR3 DNA sequence: TGTGCCAGCAGTTTTCCAGATCAGCCCCAGCATTTT. The encoded protein is CASSFPDQPQHF.

The CDR3 loop is CASTRTSGRWGFF. The CDR3 DNA follows: TGTGCCAGCACCAGGACTAGCGGGAGGTGGGGCTTCTTC. The genes are TRBV21-1 and TRBJ2-1; the D call TRBD2 from the table was never checked on the DNA. TRBV21-1 is a pseudogene locus. The CDR3 contains 13 residues.

The chain uses TRBV30 and TRBJ1-2, with a possible D match to TRBD1 (6 bases). Per germline, CDR1 GTSNPN and CDR2 SVGIG (reference sequence). This CDR3 is built from 14 residues. With 8 bases removed from V and 4 bases from J, the gap between germline ends came to 20 bases. CDR3 sequence reads: CAEQGEGRGYGYTF. The CDR3 nucleotides are TGTGCCGAACAGGGAGAGGGGAGGGGCTATGGCTACACCTTC.

This clone was counted once. The rearrangement joins TRBV6-2 or TRBV6-3 to TRBJ2-7, with 12 bases aligning to TRBD2. CDR1 is MNHEY and CDR2 is SVGEGT in the germline V gene. Germline trimming cut 6 bases from V and 0 bases from J; bases unmatched to any gene: 6. This CDR3 has 16 amino acids. CDR3 sequence: CASSPRGLAGSYEQYF. The CDR3 DNA reads TGTGCCAGCAGCCCAAGGGGACTAGCGGGCTCCTACGAGCAGTACTTC.

The chain combines TRBV4-2 with TRBJ2-7, with D perhaps matching TRBD2 (6 bases). Trimming shortened V by 1 base and J by 3 bases, and 13 bases separated the two germline ends. Germline CDR1 reads LGHNA; CDR2 reads YNFKEQ. This CDR3 spans 15 amino acids. In DNA, the CDR3 is TGTGCCAGCAGCCAAGGGGGTGCGGGACTCTACGAGCAGTACTTC. Translation gives CASSQGGAGLYEQYF.

A single count supports this clone. The same CDR3 is also encoded by other DNA sequences in this sample. The chain uses TRBV4-1 and TRBJ2-7; 10 nucleotides agree with TRBD2. The germline CDR1 and CDR2 sequences are MGHRA and YSYEKL. The CDR3 covers 15 residues. The V gene end was trimmed by 2 bases and the J gene end by 2 bases; junction bases not matched to a gene: 3. The CDR3, as DNA: TGCGCCAGCAGCCAACGGACTAGCGGCCCCTACGAGCAGTACTTC. Translated, it gives CASSQRTSGPYEQYF.

As regards this clone: A junction boundary mismatches the germline segment, possibly from a read error. The chain is built from TRBV7-7 and TRBJ2-7; 8 bases fit TRBD1. CDR1 is SSHAT and CDR2 is FNYEAQ in the germline V gene (reference sequence). This CDR3 contains 13 residues. As DNA, the CDR3 is TGTGCTAGCAGCTTAGGGACAGGATACGAGCAGTACTTC. Amino acids: CASSLGTGYEQYF.

The V call is TRBV19, the J call TRBJ1-5, with no clear D. The CDR3 extends over 15 amino acids. V was cut by 3 bases and J by 1 base, with 10 bases left in between. Per germline, CDR1 LNHDA and CDR2 SQIVND (reference sequence). The CDR3 DNA is TGTGCCAGTAGTATCGGTACAGTCAGCAATCAGCCCCAGCATTTT. Its protein product is CASSIGTVSNQPQHF.